Listed below are T cell receptor beta chains from one sample, sequenced in a study of technical replicates of blood from a handful of donors. TCRdb's table, derived via immunoSEQ multiplex PCR, lists solely in-frame clones and lacks some. Of around 69,000 clones in the sample, around 89% were seen once. The source material was PBMCs. The receptor source for this set is a human donor in good health. Some clones in this sample may be carry-over from other donors' samples. The CDR3 runs from the conserved cysteine through the conserved F or W. The D gene is left open where the match is weak. The size field is filled for only some rows; it gives once, few, many or a size class.

>TRBJ1-1|TRBV5-1|.|.
TGCGCCAGCAGCTTGGTGACAGGTTGGACTGAAGCTTTCTTT
CASSLVTGWTEAFF
>TRBJ2-1|TRBV27|.|TRBD2
TGTGCCAGCAGTTCACCATCCTCAGCGGGAGGTTTATACAATGAGCAGTTCTTC
CASSSPSSAGGLYNEQFF
>TRBJ2-7|TRBV4-1|.|.
TGCGCCAGCAGCCAAGATTCCCACAGTCCCTACGAGCAGTACTTC
CASSQDSHSPYEQYF
>TRBJ1-3|TRBV28|once|.
TGTGCCAGCAGCCCTCTCTATGGAAACACCATATATTTT
CASSPLYGNTIYF
>TRBJ2-7|TRBV11-3|once|.
TGTGCCAGCAGCCAAGGGGTTGGGGAGCAGTACTTC
CASSQGVGEQYF
>TRBJ2-1|TRBV21-1|.|.
TGTGCCAGCAGCAAAGCAGGGGGCGCGCACAATGAGCAGTTCTTC
CASSKAGGAHNEQFF
>TRBJ2-3|TRBV10-3|.|TRBD2
TGTGCCATCGGGGTAGCGGGGGGGCCAGATACGCAGTATTTT
CAIGVAGGPDTQYF
>TRBJ2-1|TRBV5-4|once|TRBD2
TGTGCCAGCAGCCCAAAGCGGGGCTCCTACAATGAGCAGTTCTTC
CASSPKRGSYNEQFF
>TRBJ1-2|TRBV19|.|TRBD1
TGTGCCAGTAGAGTGGCAGGGGGCTATGGCTACACCTTC
CASRVAGGYGYTF
>TRBJ2-7|TRBV19|once|TRBD2
TGTGCCAGTAGTATAGAGGCTAGCGGCAGGAGGTTGCAATACGAGCAGTACTTC
CASSIEASGRRLQYEQYF
>TRBJ1-1|TRBV5-6|.|.
TGTGCCAGCAGCTTAATGGGGCCCTCTGAAGCTTTCTTT
CASSLMGPSEAFF
>TRBJ2-1|TRBV4-2|.|.
TGTGCCAGCAGCCAAGATCCCGCTAGCAGTCTTTACAATGAGCAGTTCTTC
CASSQDPASSLYNEQFF
>TRBJ2-6|TRBV6-5|once|.
TGTGCCAGCAGTTACTCAGCAGGGGCTGGGGCCAACGTCCTGACTTTC
CASSYSAGAGANVLTF
>TRBJ2-1|TRBV6-5|.|TRBD2
TGTGCCAGCAGTTCTGGGACTAGCGGGATTCTAGAGGTGTTCTTC
CASSSGTSGILEVFF
>TRBJ2-3|TRBV6-1|few|TRBD1
TGTGCCAGCACCAAGGACAGGGGAGGGCCAGATACGCAGTATTTT
CASTKDRGGPDTQYF
>TRBJ2-7|TRBV19|.|.
TGTGCCAGTAGTATCGTCGCGGGCAGTTCCTACGAGCAGTACTTC
CASSIVAGSSYEQYF
>TRBJ2-1|TRBV6-5|.|.
TGTGCCAGCAGTTACTCGAGGGGGTATGAGCAGTTCTTC
CASSYSRGYEQFF
>TRBJ2-1|TRBV7-9|.|TRBD2
TGTGCCAGCAGCCCCTTAGCGGGAGGGCCCTCCTACAATGAGCAGTTCTTC
CASSPLAGGPSYNEQFF
>TRBJ2-7|TRBV6-5|.|.
TGTGCCAGCAGTATACCCGGGACACCGTACGAGCAGTACTTC
CASSIPGTPYEQYF
>TRBJ1-5|TRBV6-1|.|.
TGTGCCAGCAAGTTAGCAAATAGCAATCAGCCCCAGCATTTT
CASKLANSNQPQHF
>TRBJ2-7|TRBV5-1|.|.
TGCGCCAGCAGCTTGGGTCCGGAGGGTTACGAGCAGTACTTC
CASSLGPEGYEQYF
>TRBJ2-3|TRBV12-5|.|TRBD1
TGTGCTAGTGGTCTGGGACAGGGCACAGATACGCAGTATTTT
CASGLGQGTDTQYF
>TRBJ2-7|TRBV15|.|TRBD2
TGTGCCACCAGCAGAGATCCCGGGACTAGCTACGAGCAGTACTTC
CATSRDPGTSYEQYF
>TRBJ2-7|TRBV4-3|few|TRBD1
TGCGCCAGCAGCCAAGGAGGGACAGACCAGCAGTACTTC
CASSQGGTDQQYF
>TRBJ2-7|TRBV7-9|.|.
TGTGCCAGCAGCTTCGGGACTTCCCCCGGAGAGCAGTACTTC
CASSFGTSPGEQYF
>TRBJ2-5|TRBV4-3|.|TRBD2
TGCGCCAGCAGCCCCAGCGGGGGGGCCCCAGAGACCCAGTACTTC
CASSPSGGAPETQYF
>TRBJ2-7|TRBV11-2|.|TRBD2
TGTGCTAGCAGCTTGATACTCCTAGCGGGGGTGTACGAGCAGTACTTC
CASSLILLAGVYEQYF
>TRBJ2-3|TRBV4-1|.|.
TGCGCCAGCAGCCAACCGAGACTAGTCCCTCATACGCAGTATTTT
CASSQPRLVPHTQYF
>TRBJ1-2|TRBV6-1|.|.
TGTGCCAGCAGGACACCATATAACTATGGCTACACCTTC
CASRTPYNYGYTF
>TRBJ2-7|TRBV18|.|TRBD1
TGTGCCAGCTCACTCGCACAGGGGGTGGATTACGAGCAATACTTC
CASSLAQGVDYEQYF
>TRBJ1-3|TRBV5-1|.|TRBD1
TGCGCCAGCAGCTCAACAGGGGGCTCTGGAAACACCATATATTTT
CASSSTGGSGNTIYF
>TRBJ2-7|TRBV27|.|TRBD2
TGTGCCAGCAGGAGTGTACTTGGGGAGGGTTGGGGTCACCCTCGGGCCGAGCAGTACTTC
CASRSVLGEGWGHPRAEQYF
>TRBJ2-3|TRBV9|.|TRBD1
TGTGCCAGCAGCGGGGGACAGCCTCACACAGATACGCAGTATTTT
CASSGGQPHTDTQYF